This T cell receptor beta chain was identified during a study of blood T cells in healthy people across ages. Germline loops: CDR1 SGHRS, CDR2 YFSETQ. V was clipped by 4 bases and J by 6 bases; unmatched bases: 11. This CDR3 comprises 15 residues. A second PCR, run for roughly 7 to 12 cycles, used a sample-barcoded 5' primer plus a J-beta primer mix. MiXCR, applied by TCRdb to the 5' RACE reads, yields one record per CDR3 protein. This sample has 800,000 to 1,300,000 distinct CDR3 sequences, with almost 25% found just once. The same sample was also studied in work on T cells of mothers and their children.

Sample: blood. The rearrangement joins TRBV5-1 to TRBJ2-3, with 7 positions matching TRBD2. This receptor was identified in a girl aged 2 to 9 in good health. The CDR3 protein is CASSDDSAGMDTQYF. The CDR3 DNA is TGCGCCAGCAGCGATGACTCAGCGGGGATGGATACGCAGTATTTT.